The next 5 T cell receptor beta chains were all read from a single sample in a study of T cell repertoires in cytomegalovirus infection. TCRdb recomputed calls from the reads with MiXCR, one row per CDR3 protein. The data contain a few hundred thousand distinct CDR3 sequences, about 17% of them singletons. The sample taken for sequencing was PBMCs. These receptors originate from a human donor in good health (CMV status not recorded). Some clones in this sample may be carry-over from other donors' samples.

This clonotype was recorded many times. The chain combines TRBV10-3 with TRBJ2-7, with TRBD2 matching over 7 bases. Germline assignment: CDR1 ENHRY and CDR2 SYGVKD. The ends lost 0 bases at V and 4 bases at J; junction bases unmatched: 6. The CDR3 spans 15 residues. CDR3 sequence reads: CAISESRDYHYEQYF. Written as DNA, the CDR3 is TGTGCCATCAGTGAGTCGAGGGACTATCATTACGAGCAGTACTTC.

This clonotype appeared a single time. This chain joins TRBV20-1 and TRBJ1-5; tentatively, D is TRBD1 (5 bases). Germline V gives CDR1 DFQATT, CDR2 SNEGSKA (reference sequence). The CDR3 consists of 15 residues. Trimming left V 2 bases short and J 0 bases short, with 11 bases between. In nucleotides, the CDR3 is TGCAGTGCTAGAATGGGGGGTGTTAGCAATCAGCCCCAGCATTTT. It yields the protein CSARMGGVSNQPQHF.

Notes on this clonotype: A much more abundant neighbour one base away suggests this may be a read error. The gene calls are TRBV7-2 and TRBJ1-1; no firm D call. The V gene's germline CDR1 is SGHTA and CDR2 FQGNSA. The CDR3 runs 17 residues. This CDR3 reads CASSLATTAILNTDAFF. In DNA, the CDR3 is TGTGCCAGCAGCTTAGCCACAACCGCTATCTTGAACACTGACGCTTTCTTT.

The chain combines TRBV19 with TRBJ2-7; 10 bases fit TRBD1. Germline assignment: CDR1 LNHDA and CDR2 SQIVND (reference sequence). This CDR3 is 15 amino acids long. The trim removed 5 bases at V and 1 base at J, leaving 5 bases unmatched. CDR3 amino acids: CASSFGTGASYEQYF. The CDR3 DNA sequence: TGTGCCAGTAGTTTCGGGACAGGGGCGTCCTACGAGCAGTACTTC.

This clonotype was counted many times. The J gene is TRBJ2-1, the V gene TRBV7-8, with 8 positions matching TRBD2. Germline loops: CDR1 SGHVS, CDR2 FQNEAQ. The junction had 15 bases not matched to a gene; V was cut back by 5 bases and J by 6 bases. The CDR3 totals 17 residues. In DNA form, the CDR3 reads TGTGCCAGCAGCCCCCGGGGTGGCGGGGGGCCTTCCAATGAGCAGTTCTTC. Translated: CASSPRGGGGPSNEQFF.